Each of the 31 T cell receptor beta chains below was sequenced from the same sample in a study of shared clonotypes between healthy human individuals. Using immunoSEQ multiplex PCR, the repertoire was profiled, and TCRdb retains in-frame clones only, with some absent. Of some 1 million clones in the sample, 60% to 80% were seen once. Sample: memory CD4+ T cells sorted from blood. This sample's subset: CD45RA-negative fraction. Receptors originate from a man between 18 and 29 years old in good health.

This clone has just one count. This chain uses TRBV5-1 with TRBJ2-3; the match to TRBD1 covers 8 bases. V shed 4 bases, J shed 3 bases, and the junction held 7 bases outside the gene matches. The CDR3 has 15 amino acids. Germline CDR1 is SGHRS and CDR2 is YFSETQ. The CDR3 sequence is CASSGGQGETDTQYF. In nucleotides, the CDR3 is TGCGCCAGCAGCGGCGGACAGGGAGAGACAGATACGCAGTATTTT. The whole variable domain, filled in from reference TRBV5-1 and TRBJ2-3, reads KAGVTQTPRYLIKTRGQQVTLSCSPISGHRSVSWYQQTPGQGLQFLFEYFSETQRNKGNFPGRFSGRQFSNSRSEMNVSTLELGDSALYLCASSGGQGETDTQYFGPGTRLTVL.

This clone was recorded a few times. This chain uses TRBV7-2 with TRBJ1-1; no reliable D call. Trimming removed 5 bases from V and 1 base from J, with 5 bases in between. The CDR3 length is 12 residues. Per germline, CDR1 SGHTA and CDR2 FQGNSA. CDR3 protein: CASSGRNTEAFF. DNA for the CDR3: TGTGCCAGCAGCGGGAGGAACACTGAAGCTTTCTTT.

CDR3 loop: CASSSAGQGVGGYTF. DNA for the CDR3: TGTGCCAGCAGCTCGGCGGGACAGGGGGTGGGAGGCTACACCTTC. V usage is TRBV7-2 and J usage is TRBJ1-2; 11 nucleotides match TRBD1. This CDR3 is 15 amino acids long. V lost 4 bases, J lost 8 bases, and 9 bases stayed unmatched. Germline CDR1 SGHTA, CDR2 FQGNSA. Drawing the rest from reference TRBV7-2 and TRBJ1-2, the complete variable domain is GAGVSQSPSNKVTEKGKDVELRCDPISGHTALYWYRQSLGQGLEFLIYFQGNSAPDKSGLPSDRFSAERTGGSVSTLTIQRTQQEDSAVYLCASSSAGQGVGGYTFGSGTRLTVV.

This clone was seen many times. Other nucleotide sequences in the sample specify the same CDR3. DNA for the CDR3: TGTGCCAGCAGTCGCAACACTGAAGCTTTCTTT. It encodes CASSRNTEAFF. This chain uses TRBV2 with TRBJ1-1; D gene uncertain. The CDR3 is 11 amino acids. Germline loops: CDR1 SNHLY, CDR2 FYNNEI. With 5 bases removed from V and 2 bases from J, the gap between germline ends came to 3 bases.

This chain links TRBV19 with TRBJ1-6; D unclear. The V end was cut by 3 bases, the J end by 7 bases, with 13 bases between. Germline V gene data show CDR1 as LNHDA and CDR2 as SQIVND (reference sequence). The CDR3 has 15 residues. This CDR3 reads CASSISEDRNSPLHF. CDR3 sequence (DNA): TGTGCCAGTAGTATCTCAGAGGATCGAAATTCACCCCTCCACTTT.

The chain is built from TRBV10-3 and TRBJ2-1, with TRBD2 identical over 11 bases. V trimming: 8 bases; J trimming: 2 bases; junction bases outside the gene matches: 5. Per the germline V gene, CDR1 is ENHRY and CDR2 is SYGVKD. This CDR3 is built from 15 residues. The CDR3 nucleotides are TGTGCCATCTCCGATAGCGGGGGGGCCTACAATGAGCAGTTCTTC. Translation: CAISDSGGAYNEQFF.

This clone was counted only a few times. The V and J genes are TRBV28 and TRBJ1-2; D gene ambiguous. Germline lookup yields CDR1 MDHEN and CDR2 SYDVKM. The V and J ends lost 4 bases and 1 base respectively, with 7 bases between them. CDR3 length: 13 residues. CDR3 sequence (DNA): TGTGCCAGCAGTTCGGGAGTTAACTATGGCTACACCTTC. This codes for CASSSGVNYGYTF.

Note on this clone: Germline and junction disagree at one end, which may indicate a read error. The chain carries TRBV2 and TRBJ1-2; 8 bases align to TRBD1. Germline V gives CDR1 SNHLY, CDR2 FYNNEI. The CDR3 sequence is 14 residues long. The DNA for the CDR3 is TGTGCCAGCAGTGAAGCCAGGCCAGGAGGACAGGGCGGCTTC. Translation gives CASSEARPGGQGGF.

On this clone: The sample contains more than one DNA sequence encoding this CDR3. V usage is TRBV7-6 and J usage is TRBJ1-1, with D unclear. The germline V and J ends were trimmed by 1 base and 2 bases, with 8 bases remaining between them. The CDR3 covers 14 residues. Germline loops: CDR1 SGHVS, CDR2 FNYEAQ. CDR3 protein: CASSLGAGNTEAFF. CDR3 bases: TGTGCCAGCAGCTTAGGGGCGGGAAACACTGAAGCTTTCTTT.

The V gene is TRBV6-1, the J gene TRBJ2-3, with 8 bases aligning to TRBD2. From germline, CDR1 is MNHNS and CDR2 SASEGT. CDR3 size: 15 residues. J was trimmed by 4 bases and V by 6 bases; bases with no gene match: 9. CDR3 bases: TGTGCCAGCAGCTTCGGGGCGGGAGGTTCAGATACGCAGTATTTT. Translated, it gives CASSFGAGGSDTQYF.

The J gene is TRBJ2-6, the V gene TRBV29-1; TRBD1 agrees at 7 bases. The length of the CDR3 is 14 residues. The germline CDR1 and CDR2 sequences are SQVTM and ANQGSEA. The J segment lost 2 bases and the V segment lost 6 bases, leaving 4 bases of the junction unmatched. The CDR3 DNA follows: TGCAGCGTACAGGGGATTACTGGGGCCAACGTCCTGACTTTC. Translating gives CSVQGITGANVLTF.

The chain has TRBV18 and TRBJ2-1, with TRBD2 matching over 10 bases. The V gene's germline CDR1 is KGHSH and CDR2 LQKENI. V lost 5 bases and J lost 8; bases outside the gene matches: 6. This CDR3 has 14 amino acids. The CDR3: CASSISSGSDEQFF. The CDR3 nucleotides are TGTGCCAGCTCAATTTCTAGCGGGAGTGATGAGCAGTTCTTC.

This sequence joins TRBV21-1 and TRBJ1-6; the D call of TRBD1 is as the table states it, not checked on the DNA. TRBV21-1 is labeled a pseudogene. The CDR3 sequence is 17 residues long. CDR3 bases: TGTGCCAGCAGCAAAGAGGGGCACATCTCCTATAATTCACCCCTCCACTTT. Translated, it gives CASSKEGHISYNSPLHF.

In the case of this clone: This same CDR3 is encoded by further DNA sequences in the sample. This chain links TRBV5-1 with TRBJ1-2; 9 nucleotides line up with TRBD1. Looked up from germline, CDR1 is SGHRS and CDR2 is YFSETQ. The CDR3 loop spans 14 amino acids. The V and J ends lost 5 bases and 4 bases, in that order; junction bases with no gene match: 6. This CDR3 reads CASSPGQGSYGYTF. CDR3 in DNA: TGCGCCAGCAGTCCGGGACAGGGCTCCTATGGCTACACCTTC.

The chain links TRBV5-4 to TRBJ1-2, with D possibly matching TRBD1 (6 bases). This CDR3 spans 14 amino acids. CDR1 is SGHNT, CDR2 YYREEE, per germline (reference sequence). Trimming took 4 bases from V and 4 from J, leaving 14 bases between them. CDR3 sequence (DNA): TGTGCCAGCAGCGATTACAGGGAGGGCTATGGCTACACCTTC. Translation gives CASSDYREGYGYTF.

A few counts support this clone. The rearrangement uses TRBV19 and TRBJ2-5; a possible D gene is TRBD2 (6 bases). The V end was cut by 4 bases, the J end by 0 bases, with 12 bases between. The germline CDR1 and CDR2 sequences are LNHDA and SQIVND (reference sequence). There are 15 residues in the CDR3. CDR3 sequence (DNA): TGTGCCAGTAGTACTAGCGACCAGTACCAAGAGACCCAGTACTTC. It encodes CASSTSDQYQETQYF. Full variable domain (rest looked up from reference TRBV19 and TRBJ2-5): DGGITQSPKYLFRKEGQNVTLSCEQNLNHDAMYWYRQDPGQGLRLIYYSQIVNDFQKGDIAEGYSVSREKKESFPLTVTSAQKNPTAFYLCASSTSDQYQETQYFGPGTRLLVL.

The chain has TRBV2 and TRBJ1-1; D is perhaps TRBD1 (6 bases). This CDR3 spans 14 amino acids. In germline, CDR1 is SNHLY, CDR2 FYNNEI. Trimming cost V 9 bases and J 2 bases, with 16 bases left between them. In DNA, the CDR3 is TGTGCCAGTAAAGGCCCAGGGGCCAACACTGAAGCTTTCTTT. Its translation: CASKGPGANTEAFF.

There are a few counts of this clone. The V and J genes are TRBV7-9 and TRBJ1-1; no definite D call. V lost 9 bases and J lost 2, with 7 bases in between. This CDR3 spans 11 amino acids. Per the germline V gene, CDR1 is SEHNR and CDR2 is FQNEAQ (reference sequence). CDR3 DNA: TGTGCCAGTAGGGAAAACACTGAAGCTTTCTTT. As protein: CASRENTEAFF.

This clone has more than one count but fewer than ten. CDR3: CASSEVKGWGNTIYF. CDR3 sequence (DNA): TGTGCCAGCAGCGAAGTCAAAGGATGGGGAAACACCATATATTTT. The chain joins TRBV7-9 to TRBJ1-3, with D unresolved. CDR1 and CDR2 (germline): SEHNR, FQNEAQ (reference sequence). This CDR3 has 15 amino acids. Deletions cut 5 bases from V and 4 bases from J, with 15 bases between. The full variable domain, its missing parts supplied by reference TRBV7-9 and TRBJ1-3, is DTGVSQNPRHKITKRGQNVTFRCDPISEHNRLYWYRQTLGQGPEFLTYFQNEAQLEKSRLLSDRFSAERPKGSFSTLEIQRTEQGDSAMYLCASSEVKGWGNTIYFGEGSWLTVV.

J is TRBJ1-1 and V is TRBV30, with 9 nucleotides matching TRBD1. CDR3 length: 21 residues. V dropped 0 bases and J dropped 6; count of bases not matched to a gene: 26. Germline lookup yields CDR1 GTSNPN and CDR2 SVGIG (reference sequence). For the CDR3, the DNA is TGTGCCTGGAGTGTAACGGGCACTTTCTTCTGGGGGGGACAGGGAATGGCTGAAGCTTTCTTT. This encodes CAWSVTGTFFWGGQGMAEAFF.

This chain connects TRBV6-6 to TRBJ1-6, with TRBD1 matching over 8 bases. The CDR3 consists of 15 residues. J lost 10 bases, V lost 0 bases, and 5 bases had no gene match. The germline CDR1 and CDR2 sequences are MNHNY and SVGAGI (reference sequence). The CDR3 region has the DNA TGTGCCAGCAGTTACTCGCAGGGGGCTGACTCACCCCTCCACTTT. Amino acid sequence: CASSYSQGADSPLHF.

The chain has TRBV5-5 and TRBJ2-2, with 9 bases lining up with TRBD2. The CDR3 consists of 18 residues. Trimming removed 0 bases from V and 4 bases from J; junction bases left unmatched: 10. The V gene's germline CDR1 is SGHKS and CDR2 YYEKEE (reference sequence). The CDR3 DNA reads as TGTGCCAGCAGCTTGGCCGCTGTAGCGGGGGACCGCACCGGGGAGCTGTTTTTT. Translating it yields CASSLAAVAGDRTGELFF. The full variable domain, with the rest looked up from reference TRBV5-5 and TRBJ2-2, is DAGVTQSPTHLIKTRGQQVTLRCSPISGHKSVSWYQQVLGQGPQFIFQYYEKEERGRGNFPDRFSARQFPNYSSELNVNALLLGDSALYLCASSLAAVAGDRTGELFFGEGSRLTVL.

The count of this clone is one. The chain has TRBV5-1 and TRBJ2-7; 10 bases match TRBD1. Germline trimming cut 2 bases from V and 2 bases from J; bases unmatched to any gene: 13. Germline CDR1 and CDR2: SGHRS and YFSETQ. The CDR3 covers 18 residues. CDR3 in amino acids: CASSFGTGARGVAYEQYF. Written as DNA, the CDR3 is TGCGCCAGCAGCTTTGGGACAGGGGCGAGGGGTGTGGCCTACGAGCAGTACTTC. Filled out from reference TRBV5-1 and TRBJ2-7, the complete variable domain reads KAGVTQTPRYLIKTRGQQVTLSCSPISGHRSVSWYQQTPGQGLQFLFEYFSETQRNKGNFPGRFSGRQFSNSRSEMNVSTLELGDSALYLCASSFGTGARGVAYEQYFGPGTRLTVT.

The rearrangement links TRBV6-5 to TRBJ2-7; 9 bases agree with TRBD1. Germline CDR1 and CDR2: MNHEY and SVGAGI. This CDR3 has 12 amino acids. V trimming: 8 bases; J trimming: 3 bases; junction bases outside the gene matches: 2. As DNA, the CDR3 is TGTGCCAGCGTGGACAGGGGCTACGAGCAGTACTTC. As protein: CASVDRGYEQYF.

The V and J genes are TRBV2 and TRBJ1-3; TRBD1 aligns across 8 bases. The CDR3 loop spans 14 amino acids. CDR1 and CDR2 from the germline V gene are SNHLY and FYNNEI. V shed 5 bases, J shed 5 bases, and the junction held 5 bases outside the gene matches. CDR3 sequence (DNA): TGTGCCAGCAGTCCAGACAGGGGACGAAACACCATATATTTT. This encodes CASSPDRGRNTIYF.

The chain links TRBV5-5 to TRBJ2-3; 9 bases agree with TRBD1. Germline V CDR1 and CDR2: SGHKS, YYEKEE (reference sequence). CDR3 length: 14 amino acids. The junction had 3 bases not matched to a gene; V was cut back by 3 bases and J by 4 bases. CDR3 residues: CASSSGTGPDTQYF. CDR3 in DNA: TGTGCCAGCAGCTCCGGGACAGGGCCAGATACGCAGTATTTT.

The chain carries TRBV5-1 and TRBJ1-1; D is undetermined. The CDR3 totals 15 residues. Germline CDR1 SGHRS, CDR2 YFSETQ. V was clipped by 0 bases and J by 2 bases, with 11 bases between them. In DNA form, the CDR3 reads TGCGCCAGCAGCTTGGATACACCGGGAAACACTGAAGCTTTCTTT. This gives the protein CASSLDTPGNTEAFF.

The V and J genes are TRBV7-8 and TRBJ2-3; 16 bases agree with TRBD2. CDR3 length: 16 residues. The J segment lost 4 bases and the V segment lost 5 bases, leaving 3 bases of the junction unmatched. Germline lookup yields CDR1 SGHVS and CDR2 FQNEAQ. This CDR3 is CASSLGTSGGADTQYF. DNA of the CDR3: TGTGCCAGCAGCCTCGGGACTAGCGGGGGGGCAGATACGCAGTATTTT.

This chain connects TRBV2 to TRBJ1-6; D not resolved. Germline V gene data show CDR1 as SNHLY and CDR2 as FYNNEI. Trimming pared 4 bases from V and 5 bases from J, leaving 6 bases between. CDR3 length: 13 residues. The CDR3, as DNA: TGTGCCAGCAGTGCAGCAAATAATTCACCCCTCCACTTT. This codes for CASSAANNSPLHF. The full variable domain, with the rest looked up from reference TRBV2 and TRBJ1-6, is EPEVTQTPSHQVTQMGQEVILRCVPISNHLYFYWYRQILGQKVEFLVSFYNNEISEKSEIFDDQFSVERPDGSNFTLKIRSTKLEDSAMYFCASSAANNSPLHFGNGTRLTVT.

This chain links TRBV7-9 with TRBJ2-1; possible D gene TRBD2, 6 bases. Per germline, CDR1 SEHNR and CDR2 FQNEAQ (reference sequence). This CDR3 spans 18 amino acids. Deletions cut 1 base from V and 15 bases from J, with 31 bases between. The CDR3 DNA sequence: TGTGCCAGCAGCTTAGTTATAGTAGAGGGAGACTTGCGGGACTGTCCGTTCTTC. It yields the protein CASSLVIVEGDLRDCPFF.

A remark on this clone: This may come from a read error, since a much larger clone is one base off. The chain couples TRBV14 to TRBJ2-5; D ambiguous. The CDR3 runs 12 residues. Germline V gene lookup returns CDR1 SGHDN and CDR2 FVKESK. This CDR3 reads CASGQNQETQYF. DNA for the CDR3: TGTGCCAGCGGCCAAAACCAAGAGACCCAGTACTTC.